Listed here is a single TCR beta chain. CDR3 size: 14 residues. Germline CDR1 SEHNR, CDR2 FQNEAQ (reference sequence). V dropped 0 bases and J dropped 4 bases, with 9 bases sitting between them. The data were taken from a study of blood T cell repertoires in COVID-19. TCRdb's table, derived via immunoSEQ multiplex PCR, lists solely in-frame clones and lacks some. The data hold 150,000 to 200,000 clones, with about 85% observed a single time. Sequences were obtained from peripheral blood. The genes are TRBV7-9 and TRBJ1-1; D is unclear. The source is a woman of 80 years or more with acute or convalescent COVID-19. The CDR3 coding sequence is TGTGCCAGCAGCTTAGCCCTCCCGGGCACTGAAGCTTTCTTT. Translating it yields CASSLALPGTEAFF. The full variable domain, in which reference TRBV7-9 and TRBJ1-1 provide the parts outside the CDR3, is DTGVSQNPRHKITKRGQNVTFRCDPISEHNRLYWYRQTLGQGPEFLTYFQNEAQLEKSRLLSDRFSAERPKGSFSTLEIQRTEQGDSAMYLCASSLALPGTEAFFGQGTRLTVV.